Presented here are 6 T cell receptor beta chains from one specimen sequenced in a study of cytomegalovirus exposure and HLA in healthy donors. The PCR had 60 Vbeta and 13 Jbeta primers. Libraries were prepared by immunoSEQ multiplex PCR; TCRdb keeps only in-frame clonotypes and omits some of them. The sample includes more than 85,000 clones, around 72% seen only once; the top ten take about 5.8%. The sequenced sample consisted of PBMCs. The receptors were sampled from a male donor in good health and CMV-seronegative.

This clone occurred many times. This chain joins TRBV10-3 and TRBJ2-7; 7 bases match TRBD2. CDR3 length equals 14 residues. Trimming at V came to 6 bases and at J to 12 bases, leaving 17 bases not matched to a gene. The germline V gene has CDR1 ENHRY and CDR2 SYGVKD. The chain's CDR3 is CAIRESSGSPGGYF. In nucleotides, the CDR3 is TGTGCCATCAGGGAGAGTAGCGGGTCTCCGGGCGGGTACTTC.

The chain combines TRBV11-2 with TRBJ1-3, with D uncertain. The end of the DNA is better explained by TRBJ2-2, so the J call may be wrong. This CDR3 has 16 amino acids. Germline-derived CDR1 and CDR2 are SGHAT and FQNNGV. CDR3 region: CASSLLGLANTGELFF. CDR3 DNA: TGTGCCAGCAGCTTACTCGGGCTGGCGAACACCGGGGAGCTGTTTTTT.

The chain's CDR3 is CASSIDGGTGRLSGANVLTF. The CDR3 DNA sequence: TGTGCCAGTAGTATAGATGGAGGGACAGGCCGCCTCTCTGGGGCCAACGTCCTGACTTTC. V usage is TRBV19 and J usage is TRBJ2-6; 8 bases fit TRBD1. The CDR3 runs to 20 residues. The germline CDR1 and CDR2 sequences are LNHDA and SQIVND (reference sequence). Unmatched junction bases numbered 10, after V lost 0 bases and J lost 0 bases.

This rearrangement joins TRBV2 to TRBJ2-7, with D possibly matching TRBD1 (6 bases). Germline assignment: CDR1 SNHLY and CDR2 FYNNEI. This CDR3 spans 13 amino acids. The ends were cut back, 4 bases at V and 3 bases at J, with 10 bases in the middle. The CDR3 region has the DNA TGTGCCAGCAGTGGTGGACAGAACTACGAGCAGTACTTC. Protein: CASSGGQNYEQYF.

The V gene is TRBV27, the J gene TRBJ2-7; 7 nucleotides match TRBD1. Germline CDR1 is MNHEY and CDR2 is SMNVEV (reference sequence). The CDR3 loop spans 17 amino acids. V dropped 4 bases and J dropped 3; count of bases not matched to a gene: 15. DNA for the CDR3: TGTGCCAGCAGTTCCTCCGCAGCGACAGGGCTCAACTACGAGCAGTACTTC. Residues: CASSSSAATGLNYEQYF.

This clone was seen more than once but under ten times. The chain's CDR3 is CASSQDPGSYNSPLHF. CDR3 in DNA: TGTGCCAGCAGCCAAGATCCAGGCTCCTATAATTCACCCCTCCACTTT. The rearrangement uses TRBV4-2 and TRBJ1-6; D remains unclear. Germline V CDR1 and CDR2: LGHNA, YNFKEQ. The CDR3 sequence is 16 residues long. V was shortened by 0 bases and J by 0 bases, with 6 bases between the two germline ends.